Given below is one TCR beta chain in context. Its antigen remains unidentified. Assay used: immunoSEQ multiplex PCR; TCRdb lists only in-frame clones, some missing. The data contain approximately 26,000 clones, under 95% of them singletons. The data were obtained in a study of OX40 agonist ivuxolimab in advanced cancers. Study in general: Hepatocellular carcinoma, melanoma, renal cell or head and neck cancer occurred in dose-escalation patients.

Autoimmune disease history or systemic immunosuppression barred patients. Study-wide results and limits: CD4+ T cells averaged fewer expanded clones than CD8+ T cells.

CDR3 length: 19 residues. CDR1 and CDR2 (germline): MNHEY, SMNVEV (reference sequence). V lost 4 bases to trimming and J lost 1 base; unmatched junction nucleotides: 14. V is TRBV27 and J is TRBJ2-3; TRBD2 matches 10 bases. Specimen: CD4+ or CD8+ T cells sorted from blood, collected in a trial of the OX40 agonist ivuxolimab. This clonotype was obtained from an adult with an advanced solid tumor such as melanoma, head and neck, liver or kidney cancer. The CDR3, as DNA: TGTGCCAGCAGTTCCCCCGGGACTAGCGTACCCATGGGCACAGATACGCAGTATTTT. Protein sequence: CASSSPGTSVPMGTDTQYF.